This TCR beta chain originates from a study of CD8 T cells in ankylosing spondylitis. Quantitative 5'-RACE with molecular barcodes produced the TCR beta libraries. Using its own MiXCR run on the 5' RACE reads, TCRdb lists one record per CDR3 protein. The sample includes roughly 230,000 distinct CDR3 sequences, 10% seen only once; the top ten take approximately 2.5%. Trimming took 1 base from V and 8 from J, leaving 9 bases between them. The CDR3 loop spans 13 amino acids. Germline V lookup: CDR1 SNHLY, CDR2 FYNNEI. This clonotype was counted only a few times. Its specificity is unknown. Study observations and caveats: The authors reported significant enrichment of disease-linked clones in matched ankylosing spondylitis synovial fluid. Previous work reported some of these motif variants in the synovial fluid and blood of reactive arthritis.

This TCR was sampled from a male donor with ankylosing spondylitis or in good health (not recorded which). The chain employs TRBV2 and TRBJ2-1; D gene uncertain. Sequencing input: blood, either unsorted or a sorted T cell fraction (not recorded which). CDR3 coding DNA: TGTGCCAGCAGTGAAGGGAGAATGGATGAGCAGTTCTTC. Protein sequence: CASSEGRMDEQFF.